These 5 T cell receptor beta chains were sequenced from one sample in a study of blood T cell repertoires in COVID-19. The table came from immunoSEQ multiplex PCR; TCRdb's copy has only in-frame clones and leaves some out. The sample has about 89,000 clones; 87% are singletons. Sequenced material: peripheral blood. The origin of the receptors is a male donor with acute or convalescent COVID-19.

The chain employs TRBV14 and TRBJ1-6; no clear D. The V end lost 0 bases, the J end lost 8 bases, and 11 bases lay between the germline ends. This CDR3 is 15 amino acids long. Germline V gene lookup returns CDR1 SGHDN and CDR2 FVKESK. CDR3 DNA: TGTGCCAGCAGCCAAGATATGACGCGGCATTCACCCCTCCACTTT. The encoded protein is CASSQDMTRHSPLHF.

V gene TRBV6-2 or TRBV6-3 combines with J gene TRBJ2-2, with TRBD2 matching 10 bases. V was clipped by 3 bases and J by 6 bases; unmatched bases: 4. Germline lookup yields CDR1 MNHEY and CDR2 SVGEGT. The CDR3 covers 15 residues. CDR3 residues: CASSYVAGGPGELFF. CDR3 sequence (DNA): TGTGCCAGCAGTTATGTAGCGGGGGGCCCCGGGGAGCTGTTTTTT.

The chain joins TRBV19 to TRBJ1-5, with a weak D call TRBD1 (6 bases). The CDR3 runs to 14 residues. CDR1 is LNHDA, CDR2 SQIVND, per germline (reference sequence). The ends were cut back, 7 bases at V and 2 bases at J, with 12 bases in the middle. This CDR3 is CASTLAGGNQPQHF. CDR3 coding DNA: TGTGCCAGTACCTTGGCAGGGGGCAATCAGCCCCAGCATTTT.

The chain has TRBV5-1 and TRBJ1-4; 9 positions agree with TRBD1. The CDR3 totals 15 residues. Germline CDR1 SGHRS, CDR2 YFSETQ. V lost 3 bases, J lost 5 bases, and 5 bases stayed unmatched. The CDR3, as DNA: TGCGCCAGCAGCTACCGGGACAGGGAAAATGAAAAACTGTTTTTT. This encodes CASSYRDRENEKLFF.

The rearrangement links TRBV7-9 to TRBJ2-7; 10 bases match TRBD1. The CDR3 has 14 residues. Germline V gene lookup returns CDR1 SEHNR and CDR2 FQNEAQ (reference sequence). The V gene end was trimmed by 5 bases and the J gene end by 5 bases; junction bases not matched to a gene: 6. CDR3 nucleotide sequence: TGTGCCAGCAGCACCGGACAGGGGGTGCACGAGCAGTACTTC. Its translation: CASSTGQGVHEQYF.